This T cell receptor (beta chain) was identified during a study of T cell changes during pregnancy in multiple sclerosis. This clone is labeled large. Sequenced by immunoSEQ multiplex PCR; TCRdb stores in-frame clones only, minus some. The repertoire holds 70,000 to 95,000 clones, with approximately 94% as singletons. V trimming: 6 bases; J trimming: 4 bases; junction bases outside the gene matches: 6. Looked up from germline, CDR1 is SQVTM and CDR2 is ANQGSEA. CDR3 length equals 14 residues. This TCR came from a female donor in good health, enrolled as a control in a pregnancy study. The chain combines TRBV29-1 with TRBJ1-1, with 12 nucleotides matching TRBD1. This specimen was peripheral blood, taken in the second trimester of pregnancy. The CDR3 coding sequence is TGCAGCGTGATGGGGACAGGGGGCGGCACTGAAGCTTTCTTT. Amino acid sequence: CSVMGTGGGTEAFF.